The 20 T cell receptor beta chains below come from one sample, sequenced in a study of shared clonotypes between healthy human individuals (TCRdb year 2020). The library was generated by the immunoSEQ multiplex PCR assay. In TCRdb, the immuneACCESS table is reduced to in-frame sequences with V and J assigned. These tables do not hold every clone; where another copy was compared, an unresolved V gene accounts for under half, and the others remain unexplained. In this sample the table shows 950,000 to 1,200,000 clones, approximately 80% of which occur a single time. Roughly 0.83% of the sample is taken by the ten largest. The sequenced sample was memory CD4+ T cells from PBMCs. Sample cell subset or site, as interpreted from the label and publication: CD45RA-negative fraction. These receptors all stem from a man between 18 and 35 years old in good health. Some clones in this sample may be carry-over from other donors' samples.

This clone was detected many times. The chain is built from TRBV7-9 and TRBJ1-1; no reliable D call. V dropped 3 bases and J dropped 10 bases, with 15 bases sitting between them. This CDR3 comprises 13 residues. Germline V gene lookup returns CDR1 SEHNR and CDR2 FQNEAQ (reference sequence). The CDR3 DNA follows: TGTGCCAGCAGCTTTGACGCGGCCGTGAGAGCTTTCTTT. It encodes CASSFDAAVRAFF.

The V and J genes are TRBV15 and TRBJ2-7, with D possibly TRBD1 on 5 matching bases. From germline, CDR1 is LNHNV and CDR2 YYDKDF (reference sequence). The V end was cut by 0 bases, the J end by 3 bases, with 6 bases between. The CDR3 contains 13 residues. The CDR3 nucleotides read TGTGCCACCAGCAGAGAGACAGTCTACGAGCAGTACTTC. Translating gives CATSRETVYEQYF.

The rearrangement uses TRBV5-1 and TRBJ2-7; D is perhaps TRBD2 (5 bases). Trimming removed 4 bases from V and 0 bases from J, with 11 bases in between. Germline assignment: CDR1 SGHRS and CDR2 YFSETQ. The CDR3 has 14 residues. CDR3 coding DNA: TGCGCCAGCAGCCACGACCGGGGCTCCTACGAGCAGTACTTC. Protein sequence: CASSHDRGSYEQYF.

Concerning this clone itself: A much larger clone differs from this one at a single base, so this may be a read error. Distinct nucleotide sequences in the sample also encode this CDR3. The chain joins TRBV7-2 to TRBJ2-2, with unresolved D. V lost 0 bases to trimming and J lost 1 base, with 3 bases between them. Germline loops: CDR1 SGHTA, CDR2 FQGNSA. The CDR3 runs 14 residues. The CDR3 here is CASSLAGNTGELFF. The CDR3 DNA reads TGTGCCAGCAGCTTAGCCGGGAACACCGGGGAGCTGTTTTTT.

In the case of this clone: One end of the junction does not line up with germline, which may come from a read error. The genes are TRBV6-5 and TRBJ2-3; 7 bases agree with TRBD1. The CDR3 is 14 amino acids. Germline V gene lookup returns CDR1 MNHEY and CDR2 SVGAGI. The CDR3 loop reads CAGSYAGGGNTQYF. The CDR3 bases are TGTGCCGGCAGTTACGCAGGGGGTGGAAATACGCAGTATTTT.

The chain is built from TRBV7-2 and TRBJ1-2; D remains ambiguous. This CDR3 has 13 residues. Trimming took 5 bases from V and 2 from J, leaving 9 bases between them. The germline V gene encodes CDR1 SGHTA and CDR2 FQGNSA. The CDR3 sequence is CASSPRANYGYTF. CDR3 bases: TGTGCCAGCAGCCCCCGGGCCAACTATGGCTACACCTTC.

The gene calls are TRBV7-2 and TRBJ1-1; TRBD1 aligns across 7 bases. There are 16 residues in the CDR3. J gave up 1 base and V 3 bases, and 8 bases lay outside the gene matches. Germline values: CDR1 SGHTA, CDR2 FQGNSA. CDR3 bases: TGTGCCAGCAGCTTTGAGGTGGGACAGCCGAACACTGAAGCTTTCTTT. The encoded protein is CASSFEVGQPNTEAFF.

This clone was picked up a small number of times. The chain couples TRBV5-1 to TRBJ1-4; D is ambiguous. Germline V gene data show CDR1 as SGHRS and CDR2 as YFSETQ. CDR3 length: 15 amino acids. Trimming stripped 1 base from V and 3 bases from J, with 10 bases between. CDR3 sequence reads: CASSLMSGSNEKLFF. As DNA, the CDR3 is TGCGCCAGCAGCTTGATGTCGGGGTCTAATGAAAAACTGTTTTTT.

A remark on this clone: This is likely a read error, given that the CDR3 carries no conserved phenylalanine or tryptophan at its end. This chain joins TRBV30 and TRBJ2-7, with D unresolved. Germline assignment: CDR1 GTSNPN and CDR2 SVGIG (reference sequence). CDR3 length: 13 amino acids. CDR3 nucleotides: TGTGCCTGGAGTGACGGTAGCTCCTACAAGCAGTACTTA. The encoded protein is CAWSDGSSYKQYL.

This clone was found once. This rearrangement joins TRBV28 to TRBJ1-2; tentative D call: TRBD1 (5 bases). This CDR3 is built from 13 residues. V was trimmed by 1 base and J by 4 bases, leaving 7 bases between them. CDR1 is MDHEN, CDR2 SYDVKM, per germline. CDR3 region: CASSLLQGYGYTF. The CDR3, as DNA: TGTGCCAGCAGTTTATTGCAGGGCTATGGCTACACCTTC.

This rearrangement joins TRBV4-2 to TRBJ1-4, with 7 bases matching TRBD1. CDR3 length: 16 amino acids. The trim removed 0 bases at V and 6 bases at J, leaving 7 bases unmatched. Germline lookup yields CDR1 LGHNA and CDR2 YNFKEQ. CDR3 in amino acids: CASSQDRETGYEKLFF. In DNA form, the CDR3 reads TGTGCCAGCAGCCAAGATAGGGAGACAGGGTATGAAAAACTGTTTTTT.

V and J are TRBV4-3 and TRBJ1-3, with D unresolved. CDR3 length: 15 amino acids. Deletions cut 3 bases from V and 4 bases from J, with 13 bases between. Germline assignment: CDR1 LGHNA and CDR2 YSLEER. This CDR3 reads CASSQGVQAGNTIYF. The CDR3 DNA follows: TGCGCCAGCAGCCAGGGAGTCCAGGCCGGAAACACCATATATTTT.

On this clone: Within the sample, other DNA sequences also encode this same CDR3. The rearrangement uses TRBV7-8 and TRBJ2-5; D not resolved. The germline gives CDR1 SGHVS, CDR2 FQNEAQ. Trimming shortened V by 3 bases and J by 2 bases, and 7 bases separated the two germline ends. The CDR3 is made up of 13 amino acids. The CDR3 nucleotides are TGTGCCAGCAGCTTGGGAATACAAGAGACCCAGTACTTC. The encoded protein is CASSLGIQETQYF.

The V call is TRBV6-1, the J call TRBJ1-2; D is unclear. CDR1 MNHNS and CDR2 SASEGT come from the germline V gene. This CDR3 comprises 15 residues. V gave up 2 bases and J gave up 1 base, with 11 bases separating them. CDR3 amino acids: CASSEWVSDNYGYTF. DNA for the CDR3: TGTGCCAGCAGTGAATGGGTTAGCGATAACTATGGCTACACCTTC.

The chain links TRBV4-3 to TRBJ1-2, with 10 bases identical to TRBD1. There are 18 residues in the CDR3. Germline V CDR1 and CDR2: LGHNA, YSLEER. The V gene end was trimmed by 0 bases and the J gene end by 4 bases; junction bases not matched to a gene: 11. The CDR3 region is CASSQELRTGGDSYGYTF. The CDR3 DNA reads as TGCGCCAGCAGCCAAGAGTTGCGGACAGGGGGAGATAGCTATGGCTACACCTTC.

This chain links TRBV28 with TRBJ1-2; 10 bases map to TRBD1. With 8 bases clipped from V and 7 bases from J, the junction kept 7 bases outside the gene matches. CDR3 length: 13 residues. Germline V gene lookup returns CDR1 MDHEN and CDR2 SYDVKM. CDR3: CASWWGQGSGYTF. CDR3 sequence (DNA): TGTGCCAGCTGGTGGGGACAGGGGTCTGGCTACACCTTC.

This clone has just a few counts. The chain joins TRBV5-1 to TRBJ2-7, with unresolved D. V was clipped by 5 bases and J by 2 bases, with 14 bases between them. The germline V gene has CDR1 SGHRS and CDR2 YFSETQ. This CDR3 region has 14 residues. The CDR3 protein is CASSADDPTYEQYF. Written as DNA, the CDR3 is TGCGCCAGCAGTGCGGACGACCCAACCTACGAGCAGTACTTC.

This clone has just one count. V usage is TRBV4-1 and J usage is TRBJ2-1; D remains unclear. CDR1 and CDR2 from the germline V gene are MGHRA and YSYEKL. Trimming removed 0 bases at V and 6 bases at J, with 3 bases between. CDR3 length: 12 amino acids. The CDR3 reads CASSQDSNEQFF. The DNA for the CDR3 is TGCGCCAGCAGCCAAGATAGCAATGAGCAGTTCTTC.

A few counts support this clone. The chain links TRBV11-2 to TRBJ2-3, with D unclear. This CDR3 comprises 13 residues. Deletions cut 5 bases from V and 6 bases from J, with 12 bases between. CDR1 and CDR2 (germline): SGHAT, FQNNGV. CDR3 nucleotides: TGTGCCAGCAGCGAATCATTTGCGGATACGCAGTATTTT. Translated: CASSESFADTQYF.

The CDR3 DNA sequence: TGTGCCAGCAGTCCGACTAGCCCAAACTACGAGCAGTACTTC. Translating it yields CASSPTSPNYEQYF. The chain employs TRBV28 and TRBJ2-7, with 7 bases matching TRBD2. Germline loops: CDR1 MDHEN, CDR2 SYDVKM. This CDR3 has 14 residues. V shed 5 bases, J shed 3 bases, and the junction held 7 bases outside the gene matches.